This T cell receptor (beta chain) emerged from a study of blood T cell repertoires in COVID-19. Study details: Some COVID-19 samples were acute and others convalescent; all came from the United States, Italy and Spain.

This table comes from immunoSEQ multiplex PCR, and its TCRdb copy is limited to in-frame clones, with some not included. The table records over 150,000 clones, approximately 85% of them present only once. Allocation to cohorts depended on clinical history reported by the participants. Germline assignment: CDR1 MNHNS and CDR2 SASEGT. This CDR3 is built from 16 residues. The ends were cut back, 4 bases at V and 2 bases at J, with 14 bases in the middle. This receptor was obtained from a man aged 35 to 55 who had recovered from COVID-19. Material for sequencing was PBMCs or T cells enriched from blood (not recorded which). The chain is built from TRBV6-1 and TRBJ1-4; a weak D match, TRBD1 (5 bases). In DNA form, the CDR3 reads TGTGCCAGCAGTGGTCAATTGGGACTCACTAATGAAAAACTGTTTTTT. Translating gives CASSGQLGLTNEKLFF.